This TCR beta chain originates from a study of blood T cell dynamics during melanoma immunotherapy. Time point defined: pre-treatment baseline. Samples come from before therapy and from week 3 after the first blockade cycle. No patient had earlier systemic cancer treatment, concurrent immunosuppressants, or another active cancer. Regarding this clone: Its antigen is still unknown.

V lost 5 bases and J 7 bases, leaving 14 bases between the germline ends. The CDR3 extends over 13 amino acids. CDR1 and CDR2 (germline): MNHEY, SVGAGI. Study-level results: The study could not tell melanoma-specific clones from general immune activation.

Produced via immunoSEQ multiplex PCR; TCRdb's table is partial and in-frame only. The sample carries some 9,400 clones, 80% to 90% recorded once. The source was blood, collected from a patient treated with checkpoint blockade. The sequence came from a human donor with melanoma. The chain carries TRBV6-5 and TRBJ1-1; D perhaps matches TRBD1 (5 bases). The DNA for the CDR3 is TGTGCCAGCAGTGAAGGGGCAGAGAGTGAAGCTTTCTTT. Amino acids: CASSEGAESEAFF.